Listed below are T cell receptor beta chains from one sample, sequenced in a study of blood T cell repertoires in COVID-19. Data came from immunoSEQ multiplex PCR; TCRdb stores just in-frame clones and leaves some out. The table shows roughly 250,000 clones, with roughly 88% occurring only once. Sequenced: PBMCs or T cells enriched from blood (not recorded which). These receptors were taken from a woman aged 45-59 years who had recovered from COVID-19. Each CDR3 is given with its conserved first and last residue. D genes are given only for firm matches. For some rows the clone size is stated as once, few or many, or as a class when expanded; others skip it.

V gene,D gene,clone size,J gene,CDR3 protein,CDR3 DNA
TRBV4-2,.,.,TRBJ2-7,CASSQDLEQYF,TGTGCCAGCAGCCAAGATCTCGAGCAGTACTTC
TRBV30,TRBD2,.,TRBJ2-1,CAWSVTTSGRINEQFF,TGTGCCTGGAGTGTAACAACTAGCGGGAGGATCAATGAGCAGTTCTTC
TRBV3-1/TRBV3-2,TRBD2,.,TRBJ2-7,CASSQGLAGDSQYF,TGTGCCAGCAGCCAGGGACTAGCGGGAGACTCCCAGTACTTC
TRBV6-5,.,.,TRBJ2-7,CASSYQDSSLYEQYF,TGTGCCAGCAGTTACCAAGACTCTTCTCTGTACGAGCAGTACTTC
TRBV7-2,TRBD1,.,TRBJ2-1,CASSLGQNNEQFF,TGTGCCAGCAGCTTGGGACAGAACAATGAGCAGTTCTTC
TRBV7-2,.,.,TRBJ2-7,CASSLEQGGFSEQYF,TGTGCCAGCAGCTTAGAACAGGGTGGATTTTCCGAGCAGTACTTC
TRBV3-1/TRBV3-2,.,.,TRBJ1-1,CASSLRQVNTEAFF,TGTGCCAGCAGCCTCCGGCAGGTGAACACTGAAGCTTTCTTT
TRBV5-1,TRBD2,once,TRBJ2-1,CASSLLAGTLNEQFF,TGCGCCAGCAGTTTACTAGCGGGCACCCTCAATGAGCAGTTCTTC
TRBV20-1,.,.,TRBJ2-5,CSASRGGFSETQYF,TGCAGTGCTAGTAGGGGGGGTTTCTCAGAGACCCAGTACTTC
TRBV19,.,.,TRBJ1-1,CASSIVTRNTEAFF,TGTGCCAGTAGTATAGTAACGAGGAACACTGAAGCTTTCTTT
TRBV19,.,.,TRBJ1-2,CASSIGLQGQIYGYTF,TGTGCCAGTAGTATTGGGCTTCAAGGACAAATCTATGGCTACACCTTC
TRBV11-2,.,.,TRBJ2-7,CASSLAVLSTYEQYF,TGTGCCAGCAGCTTAGCTGTCCTATCTACCTACGAGCAGTACTTC
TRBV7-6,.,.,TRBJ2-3,CASRPTGQLTDTQYF,TGTGCCAGCAGACCGACGGGACAACTCACAGATACGCAGTATTTT
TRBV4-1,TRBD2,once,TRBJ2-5,CASSQDDAGLAEETQYF,TGCGCCAGCAGCCAAGATGATGCGGGACTAGCGGAAGAGACCCAGTACTTC